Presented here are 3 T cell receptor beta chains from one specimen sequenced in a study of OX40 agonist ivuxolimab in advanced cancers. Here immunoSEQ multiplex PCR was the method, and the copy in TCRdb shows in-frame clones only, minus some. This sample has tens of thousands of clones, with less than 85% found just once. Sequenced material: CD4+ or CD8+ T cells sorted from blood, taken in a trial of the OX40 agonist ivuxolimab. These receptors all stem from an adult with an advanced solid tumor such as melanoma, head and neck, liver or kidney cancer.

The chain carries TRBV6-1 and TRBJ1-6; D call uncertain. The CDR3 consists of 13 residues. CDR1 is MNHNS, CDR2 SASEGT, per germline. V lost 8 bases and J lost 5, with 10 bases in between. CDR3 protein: CASPAADNSPLHF. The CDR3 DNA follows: TGTGCCAGCCCCGCCGCCGATAATTCACCCCTCCACTTT.

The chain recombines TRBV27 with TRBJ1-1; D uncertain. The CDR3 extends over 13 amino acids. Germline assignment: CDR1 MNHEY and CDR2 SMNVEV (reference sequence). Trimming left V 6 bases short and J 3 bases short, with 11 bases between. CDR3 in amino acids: CASSLGRDTEAFF. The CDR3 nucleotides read TGTGCCAGCAGCCTGGGTAGGGACACTGAAGCTTTCTTT.

The CDR3 loop is CATLSRDRRRNEQFF. The DNA for the CDR3 is TGTGCCACCCTATCCCGGGACAGGCGACGCAATGAGCAGTTCTTC. The rearrangement joins TRBV25-1 to TRBJ2-1, with 8 bases lining up with TRBD1. The trim removed 10 bases at V and 6 bases at J, leaving 14 bases unmatched. The CDR3 runs 15 residues. CDR1 MGHDK and CDR2 SYGVNS come from the germline V gene.